The 6 T cell receptor beta chains below all came from one sample that was sequenced in a study of PD-L1 blockade in urothelial cancer. Data came from immunoSEQ multiplex PCR; TCRdb stores just in-frame clones and leaves some out. Here the sample spans about 79,000 clones, 75% to 90% being singletons. Time point defined: pretreatment peripheral blood. The sequencing here drew on PBMCs, taken around atezolizumab (anti-PD-L1) treatment. Every receptor here comes from a man aged 60 to 69 with urothelial cancer.

In this sample, this clone turned up once. The V gene is TRBV12-5, the J gene TRBJ2-5, with TRBD1 matching 10 bases. This CDR3 is built from 15 residues. With 1 base clipped from V and 1 base from J, the junction kept 0 bases outside the gene matches. Germline CDR1 and CDR2: LGHNT and FRNRAP. CDR3 in amino acids: CASGLGDRGQETQYF. CDR3 in DNA: TGTGCTAGTGGTTTGGGGGACAGGGGCCAAGAGACCCAGTACTTC.

This clone has just one count. The rearrangement uses TRBV9 and TRBJ1-3, with D tentatively TRBD1 (5 bases). V was cut by 0 bases and J by 0 bases, with 13 bases left in between. The CDR3 totals 17 residues. Germline V gene data show CDR1 as SGDLS and CDR2 as YYNGEE. The CDR3: CASSVDQGRYSGNTIYF. The CDR3 DNA follows: TGTGCCAGCAGCGTAGATCAGGGCCGCTACTCTGGAAACACCATATATTTT. Complete variable domain (other parts from reference TRBV9 and TRBJ1-3): DSGVTQTPKHLITATGQRVTLRCSPRSGDLSVYWYQQSLDQGLQFLIQYYNGEERAKGNILERFSAQQFPDLHSELNLSSLELGDSALYFCASSVDQGRYSGNTIYFGEGSWLTVV.

V usage is TRBV18 and J usage is TRBJ2-5; 8 nucleotides match TRBD2. The CDR3 consists of 17 residues. Trimming cost V 2 bases and J 4 bases; bases outside gene matches: 12. Germline-derived CDR1 and CDR2 are KGHSH and LQKENI. The CDR3 bases are TGTGCCAGCTCACCAGGGTCCAGCGGGGGAGGTGGAGAGACCCAGTACTTC. This sequence encodes CASSPGSSGGGGETQYF.

This chain uses TRBV7-3 with TRBJ2-1, with a weak D call TRBD2 (6 bases). Per germline, CDR1 SGHTA and CDR2 FQGTGA. This CDR3 has 17 residues. Trimming shortened V by 5 bases and J by 5 bases, and 22 bases separated the two germline ends. The CDR3 DNA is TGTGCCAGCAGCCCACTAATTGCGGGATTTAGAAACAATGAGCAGTTCTTC. It encodes CASSPLIAGFRNNEQFF. Filled out from reference TRBV7-3 and TRBJ2-1, the complete variable domain reads GAGVSQTPSNKVTEKGKYVELRCDPISGHTALYWYRQSLGQGPEFLIYFQGTGAADDSGLPNDRFFAVRPEGSVSTLKIQRTERGDSAVYLCASSPLIAGFRNNEQFFGPGTRLTVL.

The rearrangement uses TRBV30 and TRBJ2-4; 7 bases agree with TRBD1. CDR1 and CDR2 from the germline V gene are GTSNPN and SVGIG (reference sequence). The V and J ends lost 1 base and 8 bases, in that order; junction bases with no gene match: 11. The CDR3 is 15 residues long. This CDR3 reads CAWSAPTGLSHIQYF. CDR3 nucleotide sequence: TGTGCCTGGAGTGCCCCGACAGGGCTAAGCCACATTCAGTACTTC.

This rearrangement joins TRBV15 to TRBJ2-7; 9 bases are shared with TRBD1. The CDR3 runs to 14 residues. Germline CDR1 is LNHNV and CDR2 is YYDKDF (reference sequence). V lost 0 bases and J lost 11; bases outside the gene matches: 8. The CDR3 DNA is TGTGCCACCAGCAGAGACCGGGGGACAGGGTCGGAGTACTTC. Translated, it gives CATSRDRGTGSEYF.